These T cell receptor beta chains were read from a single sample in a study of PD-1 blockade in classical Hodgkin lymphoma. Profiling relied on immunoSEQ multiplex PCR, and the TCRdb table lists in-frame clones only, not all of them. This sample carries approximately 9,500 clones, 60% to 80% of them seen once, and the ten largest clones take about 4%. The sequences come from CD4+ T cells from blood, collected at baseline. These receptor sequences come from a human donor with classical Hodgkin lymphoma. Both conserved end residues are part of each CDR3. A D gene is named only where the DNA matches it firmly. Expanded clones are given a class, and other clones once, few, many or no size at all.

length,D,V,J,size,DNA,CDR3
15,NA,TRBV5-1,TRBJ1-4,NA,TGCGCCAGCAGCTTGACCGGGACACCAGGCGAAAAACTGTTTTTT,CASSLTGTPGEKLFF
16,NA,TRBV19,TRBJ1-2,few,TGTGCCAGTAGTTTCAGGACGGACCCTGAGGACTATGGCTACACCTTC,CASSFRTDPEDYGYTF
13,TRBD1,TRBV28,TRBJ1-2,NA,TGTGCCAGCAGTTTATCAGACAGGGTTGGCTACACCTTC,CASSLSDRVGYTF
15,TRBD1,TRBV28,TRBJ1-5,few,TGTGCCAGCAGGAAACAGGGGGCGAGTATTCAGCCCCAGCATTTT,CASRKQGASIQPQHF
15,NA,TRBV5-1,TRBJ2-5,NA,TGCGCCAGCAGCGGTGAGGGGTTTGGAGGCGAGACCCAGTACTTC,CASSGEGFGGETQYF
15,NA,TRBV7-2,TRBJ2-1,NA,TGTGCCAGCAGCACCGGGACAATGGGGTACAATGAGCAGTTCTTC,CASSTGTMGYNEQFF
16,TRBD2,TRBV27,TRBJ2-3,NA,TGTGCCAGCAGTTCCAGGCGGACTAGCGGGAGTGATACGCAGTATTTT,CASSSRRTSGSDTQYF
16,NA,TRBV5-6,TRBJ1-1,few,TGTGCCAGCAGCCACTCCGGGATAGGGATGAACACTGAAGCTTTCTTT,CASSHSGIGMNTEAFF
17,TRBD1,TRBV27,TRBJ1-1,NA,TGTGCCAGCAGTCCCTCCGGGCTACAGGGGGTACAGACTGAAGCTTTCTTT,CASSPSGLQGVQTEAFF
16,TRBD2,TRBV11-3,TRBJ2-1,NA,TGTGCCAGCAGCGGCTCGGCGGGACTAGCCTCCAATGAGCAGTTCTTC,CASSGSAGLASNEQFF
14,NA,TRBV30,TRBJ1-1,NA,TGTGCCTGGAGTGTGGGGGTACTGGACACTGAAGCTTTCTTT,CAWSVGVLDTEAFF
15,TRBD1,TRBV27,TRBJ2-7,NA,TGTGCCAGCAGTTTATATGGAGGACAGGCCTACGAGCAGTACTTC,CASSLYGGQAYEQYF
12,NA,TRBV30,TRBJ1-6,NA,TGTGCCTGGAGTGTAACTGCTTCACCCCTCCACTTT,CAWSVTASPLHF
15,NA,TRBV19,TRBJ2-3,NA,TGTGCCAGTAGTATAGGATCCAGGGGCACAGATACGCAGTATTTT,CASSIGSRGTDTQYF
15,TRBD2,TRBV19,TRBJ2-3,NA,TGTGCCAGTAGCCGGGGAAGCGGGAGTCCGAATACGCAGTATTTT,CASSRGSGSPNTQYF
13,NA,TRBV28,TRBJ1-1,NA,TGTGCCAGCAGTCTACAGGGAAAACTTGAAGCTTTCTTT,CASSLQGKLEAFF
13,NA,TRBV5-1,TRBJ1-2,NA,TGCGCCAGCAGTATCCCCCACTCCGATGGCTACACCTTC,CASSIPHSDGYTF
16,TRBD2,TRBV7-8,TRBJ2-7,few,TGTGCCAGCAGCTTAGGTCGATCTAGCGGACCCTACGAGCAGTACTTC,CASSLGRSSGPYEQYF
16,NA,TRBV28,TRBJ1-1,NA,TGTGCCAGCAGCCCCTTAAACTTCCTCTTGAACACTGAAGCTTTCTTT,CASSPLNFLLNTEAFF
17,TRBD1,TRBV14,TRBJ2-4,NA,TGTGCCAGCAGCCAAGTCGGCCAGGGGGTCGCCAAAAACATTCAGTACTTC,CASSQVGQGVAKNIQYF
14,NA,TRBV6-1,TRBJ1-2,once,TGTGCCAGCATTACCGGGACAAAAAACTATGGCTACACCTTC,CASITGTKNYGYTF
13,NA,TRBV5-1,TRBJ2-7,NA,TGCGCCAGCAGCTTGGAGTTATCTCTCGAGCAGTACTTC,CASSLELSLEQYF
14,TRBD1,TRBV28,TRBJ1-5,NA,TGTGCCAGCAGTTTGTGGGACAGGGATCAGCCCCAGCATTTT,CASSLWDRDQPQHF
14,NA,TRBV4-1,TRBJ1-1,NA,TGCGCCAGCAGCCAAGACAGGGAGGGGACTGAAGCTTTCTTT,CASSQDREGTEAFF
13,NA,TRBV11-1,TRBJ2-7,NA,TGTGCCAGCACCCCTAAGCGGGCGGGCGAGCAGTACTTC,CASTPKRAGEQYF
15,NA,TRBV5-1,TRBJ1-3,few,TGCGCCAGCAGGGACCAGGGGATTTCTGGAAACACCATATATTTT,CASRDQGISGNTIYF
17,TRBD1,TRBV10-3,TRBJ2-3,NA,TGTGCCATCAGTGTTGTGACAGGGGGCATCCTTGAGGATACGCAGTATTTT,CAISVVTGGILEDTQYF
15,NA,TRBV4-2,TRBJ1-5,once,TGTGCCAGCAGCTCCCGACACCTTAGCAATCAGCCCCAGCATTTT,CASSSRHLSNQPQHF
16,TRBD2,TRBV14,TRBJ2-5,NA,TGTGCCAGCAGCCAAGGAGGGAGGGGCGCGGGTGAGACCCAGTACTTC,CASSQGGRGAGETQYF
15,NA,TRBV28,TRBJ2-7,NA,TGTGCCAGCAGTTTTTGGGGACGCGACTCCTACGAGCAGTACTTC,CASSFWGRDSYEQYF
15,TRBD1,TRBV10-3,TRBJ1-5,few,TGTGCCATCAGAGGAACAGGGGTTGGAAATCAGCCCCAGCATTTT,CAIRGTGVGNQPQHF
15,NA,TRBV29-1,TRBJ1-4,few,TGCAGCGTGCGATCCGGGACATCAACTAATGAAAAACTGTTTTTT,CSVRSGTSTNEKLFF
15,TRBD1,TRBV6-5,TRBJ2-7,NA,TGTGCCAGCAGTTTCTCCGGGACAGGGGAATGGGAGCAGTACTTC,CASSFSGTGEWEQYF
14,NA,TRBV6-5,TRBJ1-6,NA,TGTGCCAGCACCTTCCGCGGCCAAAATTCACCCCTCCACTTT,CASTFRGQNSPLHF
17,NA,TRBV28,TRBJ2-3,NA,TGTGCCAGCATTCTCTCCCCAGGGGCTAGTGGTAGAGATACGCAGTATTTT,CASILSPGASGRDTQYF
13,NA,TRBV18,TRBJ2-4,NA,TGTGCCAGCTCACCCGCCGCCAAAAACATTCAGTACTTC,CASSPAAKNIQYF
15,TRBD1,TRBV19,TRBJ1-2,NA,TGTGCCAGTAGTATATGGGCAGGGGGCGCGGATGGCTACACCTTC,CASSIWAGGADGYTF
14,NA,TRBV29-1,TRBJ2-3,NA,TGCAGCGCGGCAGGTCTAGCATACACAGATACGCAGTATTTT,CSAAGLAYTDTQYF
14,TRBD2,TRBV30,TRBJ2-3,NA,TGTGCCTGGAAAAGGGGAGCGGGAGACTCTAGTTTGTATTTT,CAWKRGAGDSSLYF
14,NA,TRBV2,TRBJ2-7,NA,TGTGCCAGCATCGAAGCGGACGGGGCCTACGAGCAGTACTTC,CASIEADGAYEQYF
16,NA,TRBV5-1,TRBJ2-3,few,TGCGCCAGCAGCTTGGGGGTGGCGGGGAGCACAGATACGCAGTATTTT,CASSLGVAGSTDTQYF
14,NA,TRBV18,TRBJ2-7,once,TGTGCCAGCTCACCACTCAGGGCGGTTGACGAGCAGTACTTC,CASSPLRAVDEQYF